The clone carrying this T cell receptor beta chain was recorded at least ten times. The antigen is undetermined. The study tagged each TCR cDNA molecule with a unique molecular identifier. TCRdb fed the 5' RACE reads into MiXCR, producing one record per CDR3 protein. The table records around 95,000 distinct CDR3 sequences, 4.4% of them present only once. Trimming left V 7 bases short and J 16 bases short, with 20 bases between. The CDR3 spans 12 residues. The germline V gene encodes CDR1 SNHLY and CDR2 FYNNEI. These data are taken from a study of spatial heterogeneity in lung cancer. Study-level results: It was found that expanded intratumoral alpha and beta TCR counts tracked tumor mutation counts.

This sample's time point: sample taken at primary tumor resection. Samples came from roughly 75 TRACERx patients with untreated early-stage lung cancer. Researchers sequenced whole RNA taken from tumor, nontumor lung or frozen PBMC without sorting. This sample comprised lung tumor tissue, obtained at surgery. The V gene is TRBV2, the J gene TRBJ2-1, with a possible D match to TRBD2 (5 bases). This TCR came from a male donor with early-stage non-small cell lung cancer. The CDR3 bases are TGTGCCAGCACCGGCCTCGGACTGAGAGGCTTCTTC. Translating gives CASTGLGLRGFF.